This entry is about one TCR beta chain. The clone's antigen remains unknown. One base away there is no much larger clone; base qualities are not given. Libraries were constructed by the immunoSEQ multiplex PCR assay. The immuneACCESS repertoire file appears here via TCRdb, limited to in-frame rearrangements. These files lack a portion of the clones; in checked studies, under half of the deficit traces to unresolved V genes, and the cause of the others is not known. Present in this sample are around 10,000 clones, roughly 80% of which were seen just once. The biggest ten clones account for around a third of the sample. The sample is drawn from a study of circulating tumor DNA in untreated peripheral T-cell lymphoma (dated by TCRdb to about 2021). Summary of the overall study and its limitations: Tumor-specific clonotypes were identified in about 77% of patients, from approximately 86% of baseline tissues and roughly 65% of baseline serum samples.

The CDR3 goes from the cysteine to the phenylalanine over 14 residues. The only DNA kept is the CDR3, 42 bases in frame from the first base. CDR1 and CDR2 were assigned from the germline V gene as SGHNT and YENEEA. Compared with germline, V lacks 5 bases and J lacks 9 bases; bases without a gene match: 7. To identify tumor-specific TCR clonotypes, tumor tissue taken at baseline, before any treatment, was sequenced. To monitor patients with peripheral T-cell lymphoma who were getting frontline treatment on a trial, the study applied next-generation sequencing to T-cell receptor sequences. The sample comprised tumor tissue. This TCR was sampled from a human donor with peripheral T-cell lymphoma. Recombination linked TRBV11-3 to TRBJ2-1, and 10 junctional nucleotides match TRBD2. The nucleotide sequence is TGTGCCAGCAGCCCCGCTAGCGGGGGATTTGAGCAGTTCTTC. Translated, this is CASSPASGGFEQFF.